This passage covers 32 T cell receptor beta chains from one sample sequenced in a study of CD8 T cells in ankylosing spondylitis. TCRdb re-derived calls from the 5' RACE reads in MiXCR, one entry per CDR3 protein. Of 700,000 to 850,000 distinct CDR3 sequences detected, about 11% appear once; the ten largest clones hold 0.51%. What these receptors recognize is not known. Study-level points and caveats: One TCR beta motif, made up of under ten highly homologous variants, appeared characteristic of ankylosing spondylitis blood.

Specimen: blood, either unsorted or a sorted T cell fraction (not recorded which). These receptors came from a male donor with ankylosing spondylitis.

The chain uses TRBV5-1 and TRBJ2-1; 7 bases fit TRBD1. In germline, CDR1 is SGHRS, CDR2 YFSETQ. This CDR3 is built from 11 residues. J gave up 8 bases and V 6 bases, and 2 bases lay outside the gene matches. CDR3 amino acids: CASKQGHEQFF. The CDR3 bases are TGCGCCAGCAAACAGGGGCATGAGCAGTTCTTC. Full variable domain (outside the CDR3, taken from reference TRBV5-1 and TRBJ2-1): KAGVTQTPRYLIKTRGQQVTLSCSPISGHRSVSWYQQTPGQGLQFLFEYFSETQRNKGNFPGRFSGRQFSNSRSEMNVSTLELGDSALYLCASKQGHEQFFGPGTRLTVL.

The chain is built from TRBV20-1 and TRBJ1-6; 8 bases are a match to TRBD1. With 7 bases clipped from V and 9 bases from J, the junction kept 8 bases outside the gene matches. Germline values: CDR1 DFQATT, CDR2 SNEGSKA (reference sequence). The CDR3 spans 13 residues. CDR3 nucleotides: TGCAGTGTGGGGCAGGGGGCGGGTTCACCCCTCCACTTT. It yields the protein CSVGQGAGSPLHF.

This clonotype occurred a few times. The V call is TRBV28, the J call TRBJ2-7; 10 bases map to TRBD1. CDR1 MDHEN and CDR2 SYDVKM come from the germline V gene. J was trimmed by 7 bases and V by 6 bases; bases with no gene match: 9. The CDR3 is 14 residues long. The CDR3 DNA reads TGTGCCAGCAGCTTCGGTGACAGGGGGCGGGAGCAGTACTTC. Its translation: CASSFGDRGREQYF.

This clonotype showed up many times. The chain employs TRBV5-6 and TRBJ2-5; D uncertain. Trimming cost V 0 bases and J 4 bases, with 7 bases left between them. The CDR3 sequence is 13 residues long. Germline V gene data show CDR1 as SGHDT and CDR2 as YYEEEE. DNA of the CDR3: TGTGCCAGCAGCTTGGCCGTAAGAGAGACCCAGTACTTC. Its protein is CASSLAVRETQYF.

This clonotype was counted a few times. The rearrangement links TRBV20-1 to TRBJ2-1, with no clear D. Germline loops: CDR1 DFQATT, CDR2 SNEGSKA (reference sequence). This CDR3 contains 16 residues. V lost 1 base to trimming and J lost 2 bases, with 15 bases between them. CDR3: CSARVGGPIPYNEQFF. The CDR3 DNA reads TGCAGTGCTAGAGTGGGCGGACCTATCCCCTACAATGAGCAGTTCTTC.

DNA of the CDR3: TGCAGTGCTATGCCGCCGAGGAGCTCCTACAATGAGCAGTTCTTC. Encoded protein: CSAMPPRSSYNEQFF. The chain employs TRBV20-1 and TRBJ2-1; D remains unclear. Germline V gives CDR1 DFQATT, CDR2 SNEGSKA (reference sequence). The CDR3 length is 15 residues. V was shortened by 4 bases and J by 0 bases, with 13 bases between the two germline ends.

This clonotype was found a few times. The gene calls are TRBV5-1 and TRBJ2-1, with a possible D match to TRBD2 (6 bases). Germline V lookup: CDR1 SGHRS, CDR2 YFSETQ. The length of the CDR3 is 15 residues. Trimming removed 5 bases at V and 4 bases at J, with 16 bases between. In DNA form, the CDR3 reads TGCGCCAGCAGTTCCCGGGACTTCCGTTACAATGAGCAGTTCTTC. Its protein product is CASSSRDFRYNEQFF.

This chain uses TRBV12-3 or TRBV12-4 with TRBJ1-2; TRBD1 is a possible D gene (5 bases). This CDR3 contains 15 residues. Between the trimmed V and J ends, which lost 6 bases and 5 bases, there was a span of 19 bases. In DNA form, the CDR3 reads TGTGCCAGCAGCCCTGTCGAACAGGCAACATATGGCTACACCTTC. It is translated as CASSPVEQATYGYTF.

This clonotype was seen many times. The rearrangement joins TRBV20-1 to TRBJ2-1; a weak D match, TRBD2 (6 bases). Deletions cut 3 bases from V and 3 bases from J, with 18 bases between. Germline CDR1 DFQATT, CDR2 SNEGSKA (reference sequence). The CDR3 runs 16 residues. CDR3 in amino acids: CSARRWSRGNYNEQFF. The CDR3 DNA reads as TGCAGTGCTAGGAGATGGTCCCGGGGGAACTACAATGAGCAGTTCTTC.

This clonotype showed up just a few times. This chain joins TRBV20-1 and TRBJ1-1, with TRBD1 as a possible D gene (6 bases). Germline-derived CDR1 and CDR2 are DFQATT and SNEGSKA (reference sequence). This CDR3 comprises 14 residues. V was trimmed by 6 bases and J by 0 bases, leaving 14 bases between them. The CDR3 loop is CSAAPGAMNTEAFF. Here the CDR3 DNA reads TGCAGTGCAGCTCCAGGGGCGATGAACACTGAAGCTTTCTTT.

V and J are TRBV15 and TRBJ2-7; TRBD1 matches at 10 bases. CDR1 LNHNV and CDR2 YYDKDF come from the germline V gene (reference sequence). V trimming: 2 bases; J trimming: 5 bases; junction bases outside the gene matches: 6. The length of the CDR3 is 15 residues. The CDR3 sequence: CATSRNWDRGNEQYF. CDR3 in DNA: TGTGCCACCAGCAGAAACTGGGACAGGGGCAACGAGCAGTACTTC.

The sample holds many counts of this clonotype. This chain uses TRBV7-2 with TRBJ2-5, with TRBD1 matching 7 bases. The CDR3 has 15 amino acids. Germline values: CDR1 SGHTA, CDR2 FQGNSA. Unmatched junction bases numbered 11, after V lost 5 bases and J lost 5 bases. In nucleotides, the CDR3 is TGTGCCAGCAGCCCTCGGACAGGATTGATGGAGACCCAGTACTTC. It translates to CASSPRTGLMETQYF.

The chain employs TRBV5-1 and TRBJ2-3; D is unclear. CDR3 length: 15 amino acids. Germline V CDR1 and CDR2: SGHRS, YFSETQ. Between the trimmed V and J ends, which lost 0 bases and 4 bases, there was a span of 12 bases. For the CDR3, the DNA is TGCGCCAGCAGCTTGGTATTTGCACAACCAGATACGCAGTATTTT. Residues: CASSLVFAQPDTQYF.

The chain combines TRBV29-1 with TRBJ1-2, with TRBD1 as a possible D gene (5 bases). This CDR3 is built from 14 residues. Trimming pared 3 bases from V and 7 bases from J, leaving 18 bases between. Germline V gives CDR1 SQVTM, CDR2 ANQGSEA. CDR3: CSVDLSGESGGYTF. In DNA form, the CDR3 reads TGCAGCGTTGACCTTTCGGGGGAAAGTGGTGGCTACACCTTC.

This chain links TRBV9 with TRBJ2-3, with 8 nucleotides matching TRBD2. The V and J ends lost 4 bases and 0 bases, in that order; junction bases with no gene match: 7. The V gene's germline CDR1 is SGDLS and CDR2 YYNGEE. The CDR3 loop spans 16 amino acids. The CDR3 loop is CASSRTSGASTDTQYF. In DNA, the CDR3 is TGTGCCAGCAGCCGTACTAGCGGTGCTAGCACAGATACGCAGTATTTT.

This clonotype was picked up many times. The chain links TRBV6-5 to TRBJ1-4; no firm D call. The CDR3 is 14 amino acids. Looked up from germline, CDR1 is MNHEY and CDR2 is SVGAGI. The germline V and J ends were trimmed by 4 bases and 0 bases, with 6 bases remaining between them. CDR3 nucleotides: TGTGCCAGCAGTTGGCCGCCAACTAATGAAAAACTGTTTTTT. Its translation is CASSWPPTNEKLFF.

CDR3 in DNA: TGTGCCAGCAGTGAGACTAGCGGGAGAAGCACAGATACGCAGTATTTT. This translates into CASSETSGRSTDTQYF. The chain carries TRBV25-1 and TRBJ2-3, with 12 nucleotides matching TRBD2. Germline CDR1 MGHDK, CDR2 SYGVNS. The CDR3 is 16 residues long. With V trimmed by 3 bases and J by 0 bases, 1 base remained unmatched.

The chain couples TRBV7-2 to TRBJ2-7; 8 bases agree with TRBD1. Per germline, CDR1 SGHTA and CDR2 FQGNSA. There are 15 residues in the CDR3. Losses at the gene ends were 1 base for V and 2 bases for J; bases not matched to a gene: 4. CDR3 sequence: CASSLEAGGPYEQYF. CDR3 in DNA: TGTGCCAGCAGCTTAGAGGCAGGGGGCCCCTACGAGCAGTACTTC.

Many counts were recorded for this clonotype. The chain joins TRBV29-1 to TRBJ1-1; no definite D call. The germline V gene has CDR1 SQVTM and CDR2 ANQGSEA. CDR3 length: 10 amino acids. Trimming pared 4 bases from V and 3 bases from J, leaving 3 bases between. The CDR3 DNA is TGCAGCGTTGTGGACACTGAAGCTTTCTTT. Its protein product is CSVVDTEAFF.

The chain employs TRBV5-1 and TRBJ1-2; no clear D. Per germline, CDR1 SGHRS and CDR2 YFSETQ. The CDR3 is 14 amino acids. V was clipped by 0 bases and J by 4 bases, with 10 bases between them. DNA for the CDR3: TGCGCCAGCAGCTTGGACGGAGCCCTCTATGGCTACACCTTC. Translated, it gives CASSLDGALYGYTF.

This clonotype turned up a few times. The J gene is TRBJ2-1, the V gene TRBV4-3; D perhaps matches TRBD2 (5 bases). The length of the CDR3 is 15 residues. V lost 0 bases, J lost 7 bases, and 13 bases lay in between. CDR1 LGHNA and CDR2 YSLEER come from the germline V gene. The CDR3 region has the DNA TGCGCCAGCAGCCAAGATCTAGCAGTTTATAATGAGCAGTTCTTC. This translates into CASSQDLAVYNEQFF.

The chain uses TRBV9 and TRBJ2-7, with D perhaps matching TRBD1 (6 bases). V lost 3 bases to trimming and J lost 5 bases, with 15 bases between them. The CDR3 runs to 14 residues. CDR1 SGDLS and CDR2 YYNGEE come from the germline V gene. CDR3 amino acids: CASSARAWDNEQYF. CDR3 bases: TGTGCCAGCAGCGCGCGGGCCTGGGACAACGAGCAGTACTTC.

At least ten counts were recorded for this clonotype. The chain links TRBV29-1 to TRBJ2-5; TRBD1 might be the D (5 bases). Trimming left V 4 bases short and J 1 base short, with 13 bases between. The length of the CDR3 is 14 residues. CDR1 and CDR2 (germline): SQVTM, ANQGSEA. The CDR3 DNA follows: TGCAGCGTTGTCGGCAGGGTGATCCAAGAGACCCAGTACTTC. Amino acid sequence: CSVVGRVIQETQYF.

Remarks on this clonotype: At one boundary the junction diverges from the germline segment, which might be a read error. The chain employs TRBV20-1 and TRBJ2-1; TRBD2 matches at 8 bases. The germline V gene has CDR1 DFQATT and CDR2 SNEGSKA (reference sequence). CDR3 length equals 17 residues. CDR3 sequence reads: CCARVRGGLAKGNEQFF. DNA for the CDR3: TGCTGTGCTAGAGTTCGGGGCGGACTAGCCAAAGGCAATGAGCAGTTCTTC.

The sample holds a few counts of this clonotype. The chain combines TRBV29-1 with TRBJ2-3, with TRBD2 as a possible D gene (8 bases). Trimming cost V 6 bases and J 3 bases, with 22 bases left between them. The CDR3 sequence is 16 residues long. The V gene's germline CDR1 is SQVTM and CDR2 ANQGSEA. For the CDR3, the DNA is TGCAGCGTCGGGAGGGGGGACAGTATCAATACAGATACGCAGTATTTT. Protein: CSVGRGDSINTDTQYF.

The chain joins TRBV5-1 to TRBJ2-1; weak D call: TRBD1 (6 bases). This CDR3 contains 15 residues. Deletions cut 4 bases from V and 0 bases from J, with 11 bases between. Germline V gene lookup returns CDR1 SGHRS and CDR2 YFSETQ. Here the CDR3 DNA reads TGCGCCAGCAGCGTCGGACAGTACTCCTACAATGAGCAGTTCTTC. Translated, it gives CASSVGQYSYNEQFF.

This clonotype was counted only a few times. The V and J genes are TRBV29-1 and TRBJ1-2; no firm D call. V shed 6 bases and J shed 8 bases, with 16 bases lying between them. Germline CDR1 is SQVTM and CDR2 is ANQGSEA. The CDR3 is 12 residues long. CDR3 DNA sequence: TGCAGCGTCGAGCGGCAACTTATGGGCTACACCTTC. This encodes CSVERQLMGYTF.

This clonotype has just a few counts. This chain links TRBV28 with TRBJ2-4; a weak D match, TRBD1 (6 bases). V was shortened by 6 bases and J by 3 bases, with 9 bases between the two germline ends. Germline V lookup: CDR1 MDHEN, CDR2 SYDVKM. The CDR3 totals 13 residues. The CDR3 loop reads CASRGHGKNIQYF. As DNA, the CDR3 is TGTGCCAGCAGGGGACATGGCAAAAACATTCAGTACTTC.

This clonotype occurred a few times. The V call is TRBV29-1, the J call TRBJ1-2; the D gene is possibly TRBD1 (6 bases). The CDR3 contains 12 residues. Looked up from germline, CDR1 is SQVTM and CDR2 is ANQGSEA. V was trimmed by 6 bases and J by 8 bases, leaving 16 bases between them. Written as DNA, the CDR3 is TGCAGCGTCCTAGACAGGTCTTACGGCTACACCTTC. It codes for CSVLDRSYGYTF.

In its sample, this clonotype was seen many times. The V call is TRBV29-1, the J call TRBJ2-3; the D is unclear. V was pared by 7 bases and J by 5 bases, with 10 bases between. This CDR3 contains 11 residues. Germline loops: CDR1 SQVTM, CDR2 ANQGSEA. CDR3 in amino acids: CSGGDEDTQYF. In DNA form, the CDR3 reads TGCAGCGGCGGTGACGAAGATACGCAGTATTTT.

This clonotype was seen repeatedly, ten times or more. The CDR3 region is CASSLMTRSQGEQFF. The CDR3 nucleotides are TGTGCCAGCAGTTTAATGACACGATCCCAGGGTGAGCAGTTCTTC. V is TRBV12-3 or TRBV12-4 and J is TRBJ2-1; D perhaps matches TRBD1 (5 bases). This CDR3 has 15 amino acids. Between the trimmed V and J ends, which lost 2 bases and 9 bases, there was a span of 17 bases.

This rearrangement joins TRBV6-1 to TRBJ2-1, with D uncertain. Germline V gene lookup returns CDR1 MNHNS and CDR2 SASEGT. Trimming took 2 bases from V and 5 from J, leaving 19 bases between them. The CDR3 spans 17 residues. CDR3 sequence reads: CASSERAGPNENNEQFF. In DNA form, the CDR3 reads TGTGCCAGCAGTGAACGAGCCGGGCCCAACGAAAACAATGAGCAGTTCTTC.